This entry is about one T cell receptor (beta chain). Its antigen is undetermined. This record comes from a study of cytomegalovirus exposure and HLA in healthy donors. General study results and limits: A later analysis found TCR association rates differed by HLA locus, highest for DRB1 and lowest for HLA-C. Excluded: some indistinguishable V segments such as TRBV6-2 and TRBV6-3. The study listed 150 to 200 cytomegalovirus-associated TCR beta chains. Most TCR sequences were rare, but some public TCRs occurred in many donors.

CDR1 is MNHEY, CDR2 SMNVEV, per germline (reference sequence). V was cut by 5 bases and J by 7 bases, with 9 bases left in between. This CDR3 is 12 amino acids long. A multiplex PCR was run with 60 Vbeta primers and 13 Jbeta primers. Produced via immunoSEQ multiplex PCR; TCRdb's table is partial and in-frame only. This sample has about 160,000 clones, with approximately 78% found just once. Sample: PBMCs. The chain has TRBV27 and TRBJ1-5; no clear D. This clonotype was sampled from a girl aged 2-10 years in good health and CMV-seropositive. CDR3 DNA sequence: TGTGCCAGCAGTACCGAGAGGCAGCCCCAGCATTTT. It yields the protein CASSTERQPQHF.